This TCR beta chain comes out of a study of blood T cells in healthy people across ages. The CDR3 sequence is 12 residues long. Per germline, CDR1 SQVTM and CDR2 ANQGSEA. The authors ran a second PCR of roughly 6 to 11 cycles using a sample-barcoded 5' primer and a J-beta primer mix. A single record per CDR3 protein comes from TCRdb applying MiXCR to the 5' RACE reads. The table includes around 990,000 distinct CDR3 sequences, almost 25% detected once. The same sample was also used in a study of T cells of mothers and their children. According to that study: Study donors consisted of a few healthy Caucasian mothers and their six children.

The sequenced sample consisted of blood. This chain uses TRBV29-1 with TRBJ2-5; TRBD1 might be the D (5 bases). The DNA end favors TRBJ2-1, so the J call may be wrong. The TCR comes from a girl aged 2 to 9 in good health. The CDR3 loop is CSVDLGRYEQFF. The CDR3 coding sequence is TGCAGCGTTGATCTGGGGCGGTATGAGCAGTTCTTC.